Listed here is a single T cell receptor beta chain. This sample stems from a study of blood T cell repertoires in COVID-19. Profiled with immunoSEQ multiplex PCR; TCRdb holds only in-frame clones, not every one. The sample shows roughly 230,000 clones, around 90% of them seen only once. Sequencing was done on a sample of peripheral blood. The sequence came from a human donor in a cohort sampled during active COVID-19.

CDR3 DNA: TGTGCCAGCAGCCCCCTCCCAGCAACTAATGAAAAACTGTTTTTT. As protein: CASSPLPATNEKLFF. The rearrangement joins TRBV3-1 (or the pseudogene TRBV3-2) to TRBJ1-4; unclear D gene. Trimming shortened V by 4 bases and J by 0 bases, and 9 bases separated the two germline ends. The germline V gene has CDR1 LGHDT and CDR2 YNNKEL (reference sequence). The length of the CDR3 is 15 residues.